This T cell receptor beta chain was captured by sequencing in a study of shared clonotypes between healthy human individuals. Turning to the study itself: There were three CD4 naive, three CD4 memory, two CD8 naive and one CD8 memory plates per donor. Findings of the study overall: Larger estimated richness was generally seen in naive subsets than in memory subsets. For sorted subsets, rarefaction showed incomplete sequencing despite large depth.

Some clones are missing from TCRdb's copy, which holds only in-frame ones; the method was immunoSEQ multiplex PCR. The profile shows some 2 million clones, 85% to 95% of them singletons. Trimming cost V 1 base and J 0 bases, with 13 bases left between them. The CDR3 contains 18 residues. CDR1 is SGHTA, CDR2 FQGNSA, per germline. Concerning this clone itself: Its antigen is undetermined.

Positively selected for CCR7, the CD45RO-negative cells used as naive CD8 cells excluded terminally differentiated effector memory CD45RA+ cells. The sequenced sample consisted of naive CD8+ T cells sorted from blood. This chain joins TRBV7-2 and TRBJ2-6; a possible D gene is TRBD1 (5 bases). The sequence was collected from a man aged 18 to 29 in good health. CDR3 region: CASSLEGLTYSGANVLTF. In DNA form, the CDR3 reads TGTGCCAGCAGCTTAGAGGGGCTCACTTACTCTGGGGCCAACGTCCTGACTTTC. Combining the CDR3 with reference TRBV7-2 and TRBJ2-6 gives the whole variable domain GAGVSQSPSNKVTEKGKDVELRCDPISGHTALYWYRQSLGQGLEFLIYFQGNSAPDKSGLPSDRFSAERTGGSVSTLTIQRTQQEDSAVYLCASSLEGLTYSGANVLTFGAGSRLTVL.